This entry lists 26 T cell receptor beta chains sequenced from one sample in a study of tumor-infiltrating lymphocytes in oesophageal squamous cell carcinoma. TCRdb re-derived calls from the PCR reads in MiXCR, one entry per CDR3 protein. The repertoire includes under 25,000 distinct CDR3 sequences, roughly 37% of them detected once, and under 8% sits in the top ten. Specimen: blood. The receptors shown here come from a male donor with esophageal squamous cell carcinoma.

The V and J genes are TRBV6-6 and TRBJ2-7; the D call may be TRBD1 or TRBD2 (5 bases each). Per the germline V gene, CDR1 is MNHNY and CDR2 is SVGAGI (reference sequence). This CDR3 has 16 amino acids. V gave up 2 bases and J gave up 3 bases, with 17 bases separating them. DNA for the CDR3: TGTGCCAGCAGTTACGCTCCCTTACATGGGGGCTACGAGCAGTACTTC. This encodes CASSYAPLHGGYEQYF.

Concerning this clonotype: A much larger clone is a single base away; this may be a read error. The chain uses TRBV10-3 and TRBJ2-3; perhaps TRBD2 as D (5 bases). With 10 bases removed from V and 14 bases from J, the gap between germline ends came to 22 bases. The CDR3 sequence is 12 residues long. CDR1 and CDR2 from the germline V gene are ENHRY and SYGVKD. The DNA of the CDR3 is TGTGCCACTACTCCGAACACCGGGGAGCTGTATTTT. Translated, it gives CATTPNTGELYF.

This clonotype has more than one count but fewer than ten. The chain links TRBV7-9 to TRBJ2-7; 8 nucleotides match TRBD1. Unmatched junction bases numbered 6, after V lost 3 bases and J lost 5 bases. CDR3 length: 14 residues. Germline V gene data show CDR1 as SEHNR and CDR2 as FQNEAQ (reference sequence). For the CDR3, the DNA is TGTGCCAGCAGCTTTGTCAGGGGGCAGAACGAGCAGTACTTC. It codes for CASSFVRGQNEQYF.

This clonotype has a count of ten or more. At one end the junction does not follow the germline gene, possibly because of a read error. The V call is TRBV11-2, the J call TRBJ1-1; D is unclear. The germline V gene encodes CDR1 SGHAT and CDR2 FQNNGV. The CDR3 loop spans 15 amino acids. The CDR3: CAGSPQPSRGTEAFF. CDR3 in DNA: TGTGCCGGCAGCCCCCAGCCCAGTAGAGGCACTGAAGCTTTCTTT.

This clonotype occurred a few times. In DNA form, the CDR3 reads TGTGCCAGCAGCTTGAGCAGGACAGGGGGAACCTCCTACGAGCAGTACTTC. Translating it yields CASSLSRTGGTSYEQYF. V gene TRBV7-2 combines with J gene TRBJ2-7; 10 bases fit TRBD1. Germline V gene sequence: CDR1 SGHTA, CDR2 FQGNSA. There are 17 residues in the CDR3. The V gene end was trimmed by 3 bases and the J gene end by 0 bases; junction bases not matched to a gene: 8.

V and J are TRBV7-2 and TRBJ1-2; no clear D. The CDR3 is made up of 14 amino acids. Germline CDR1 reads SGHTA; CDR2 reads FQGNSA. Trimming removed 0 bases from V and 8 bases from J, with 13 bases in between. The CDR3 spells CASSLAGGSLGYTF. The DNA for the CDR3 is TGTGCCAGCAGCTTAGCGGGCGGAAGCTTGGGCTACACCTTC.

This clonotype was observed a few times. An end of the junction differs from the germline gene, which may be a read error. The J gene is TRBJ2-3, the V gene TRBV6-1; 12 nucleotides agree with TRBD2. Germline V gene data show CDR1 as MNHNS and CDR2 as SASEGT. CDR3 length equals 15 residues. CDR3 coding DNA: TGTGCCAGCAGGCCCGCGACTAGCGGGAGCTACGAGCAGTACTTT. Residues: CASRPATSGSYEQYF.

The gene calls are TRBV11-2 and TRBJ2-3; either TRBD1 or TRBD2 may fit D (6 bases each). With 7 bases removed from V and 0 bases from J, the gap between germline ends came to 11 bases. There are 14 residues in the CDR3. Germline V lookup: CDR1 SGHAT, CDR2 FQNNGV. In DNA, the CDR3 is TGTGCCAGCATGACGGGGGCTAGCACAGATACGCAGTATTTT. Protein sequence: CASMTGASTDTQYF.

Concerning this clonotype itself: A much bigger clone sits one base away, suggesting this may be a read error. CDR3 bases: TGTGCCAGCAGCGTTGGGGTATCAGAACTGAATGAGCAGTACTTC. It is translated as CASSVGVSELNEQYF. The rearrangement links TRBV9 to TRBJ2-4; D ambiguous. Trimming took 2 bases from V and 13 from J, leaving 22 bases between them. Germline V lookup: CDR1 SGDLS, CDR2 YYNGEE. The CDR3 totals 15 residues.

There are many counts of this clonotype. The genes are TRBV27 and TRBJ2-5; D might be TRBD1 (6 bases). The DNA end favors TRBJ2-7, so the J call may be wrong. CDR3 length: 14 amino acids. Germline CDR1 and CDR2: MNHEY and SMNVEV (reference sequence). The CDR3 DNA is TGTGCCAGCAGTTTCAGGGGCCCTGCCTACGAGCAGTACTTC. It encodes CASSFRGPAYEQYF.

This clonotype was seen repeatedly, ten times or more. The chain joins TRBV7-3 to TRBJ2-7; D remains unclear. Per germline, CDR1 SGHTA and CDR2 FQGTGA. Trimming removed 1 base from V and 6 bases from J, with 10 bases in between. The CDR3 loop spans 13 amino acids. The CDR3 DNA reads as TGTGCCAGCAGCTTAAATCCCGTGGGCGAGCAGTACTTC. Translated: CASSLNPVGEQYF.

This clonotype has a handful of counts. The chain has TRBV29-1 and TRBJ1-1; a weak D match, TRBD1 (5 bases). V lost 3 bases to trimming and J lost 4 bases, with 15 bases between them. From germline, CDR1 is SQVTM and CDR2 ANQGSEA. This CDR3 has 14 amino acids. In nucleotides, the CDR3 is TGCAGCGTTGATGGGGGTTGGGGGGGCACTGAAGCTTTCTTT. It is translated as CSVDGGWGGTEAFF.

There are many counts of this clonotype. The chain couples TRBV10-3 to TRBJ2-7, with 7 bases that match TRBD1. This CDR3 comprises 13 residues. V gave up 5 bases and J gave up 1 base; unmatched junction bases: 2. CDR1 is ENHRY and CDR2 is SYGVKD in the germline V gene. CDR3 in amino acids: CAISRQGSYEQYF. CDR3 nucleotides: TGTGCCATCAGTCGACAGGGATCCTACGAGCAGTACTTC.

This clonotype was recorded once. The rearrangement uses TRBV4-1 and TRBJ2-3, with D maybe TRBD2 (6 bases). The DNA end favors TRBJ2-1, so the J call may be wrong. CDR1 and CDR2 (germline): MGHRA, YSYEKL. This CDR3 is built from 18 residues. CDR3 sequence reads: CASSQPSASASSYNEQFF. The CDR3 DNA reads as TGCGCCAGCAGCCAACCCTCGGCTAGCGCGAGCTCCTACAATGAGCAGTTCTTC.

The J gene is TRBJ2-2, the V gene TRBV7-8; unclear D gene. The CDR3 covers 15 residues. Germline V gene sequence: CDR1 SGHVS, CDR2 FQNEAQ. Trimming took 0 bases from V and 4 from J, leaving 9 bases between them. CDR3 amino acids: CASSLALESTGELFF. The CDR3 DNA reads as TGTGCCAGCAGCTTAGCCCTAGAGTCCACCGGGGAGCTGTTTTTT.

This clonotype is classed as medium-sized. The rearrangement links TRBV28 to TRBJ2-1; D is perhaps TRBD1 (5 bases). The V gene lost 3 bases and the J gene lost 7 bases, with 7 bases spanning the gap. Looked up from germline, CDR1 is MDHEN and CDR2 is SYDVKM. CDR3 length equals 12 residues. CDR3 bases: TGTGCCAGCAGTTTCAGGGAAAATGAGCAGTTCTTC. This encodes CASSFRENEQFF.

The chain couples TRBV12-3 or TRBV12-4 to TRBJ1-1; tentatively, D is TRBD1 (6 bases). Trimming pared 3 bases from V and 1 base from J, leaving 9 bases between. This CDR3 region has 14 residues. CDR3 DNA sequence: TGTGCCAGCAGTTTTTTGGGACAGAACACTGAAGCTTTCTTT. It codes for CASSFLGQNTEAFF.

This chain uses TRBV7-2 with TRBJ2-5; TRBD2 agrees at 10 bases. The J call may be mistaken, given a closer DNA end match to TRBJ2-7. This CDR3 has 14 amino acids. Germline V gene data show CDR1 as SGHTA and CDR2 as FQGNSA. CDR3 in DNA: TGTGCCAGCAGCCATACTAGCGGGATATCCGAGCAGTACTTC. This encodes CASSHTSGISEQYF.

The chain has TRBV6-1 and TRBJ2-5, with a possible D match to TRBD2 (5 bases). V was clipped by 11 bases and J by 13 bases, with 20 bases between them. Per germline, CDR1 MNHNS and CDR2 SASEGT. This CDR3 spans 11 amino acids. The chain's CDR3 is CAVMAPGELYF. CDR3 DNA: TGTGCCGTAATGGCCCCCGGGGAGCTGTACTTC.

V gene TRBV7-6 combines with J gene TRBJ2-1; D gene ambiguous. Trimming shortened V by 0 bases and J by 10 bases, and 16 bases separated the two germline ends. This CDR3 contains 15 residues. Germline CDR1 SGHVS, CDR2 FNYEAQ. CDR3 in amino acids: CASSLASPRTEEQFF. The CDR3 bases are TGTGCCAGCAGCTTAGCTAGCCCCAGAACGGAGGAGCAGTTCTTC.

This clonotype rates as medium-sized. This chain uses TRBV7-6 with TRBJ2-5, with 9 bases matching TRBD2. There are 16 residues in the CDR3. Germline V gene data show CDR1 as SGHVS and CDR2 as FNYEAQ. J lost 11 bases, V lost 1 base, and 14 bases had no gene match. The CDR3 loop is CASSLGGTSNPGEQYF. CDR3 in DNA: TGTGCCAGCAGCTTAGGCGGGACTAGCAACCCGGGGGAGCAGTACTTC.

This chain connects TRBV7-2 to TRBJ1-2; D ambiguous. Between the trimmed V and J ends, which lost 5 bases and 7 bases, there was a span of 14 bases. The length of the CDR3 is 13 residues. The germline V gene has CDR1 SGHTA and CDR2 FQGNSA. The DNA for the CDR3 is TGTGCCAGCAGCGATCAGGTCTTGGTTGGCTACACCTTC. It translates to CASSDQVLVGYTF.

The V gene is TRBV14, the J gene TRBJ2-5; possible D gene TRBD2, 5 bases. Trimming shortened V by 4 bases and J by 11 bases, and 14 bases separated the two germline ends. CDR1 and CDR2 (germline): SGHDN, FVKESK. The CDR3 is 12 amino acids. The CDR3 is CASSPAATEQYF. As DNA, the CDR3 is TGTGCCAGCAGCCCAGCGGCAACGGAGCAGTACTTC.

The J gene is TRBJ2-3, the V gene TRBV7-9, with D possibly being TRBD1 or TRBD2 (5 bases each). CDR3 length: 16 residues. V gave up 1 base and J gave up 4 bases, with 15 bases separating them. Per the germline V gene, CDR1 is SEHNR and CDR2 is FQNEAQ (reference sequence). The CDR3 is CASSLGTRGRADTQYF. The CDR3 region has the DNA TGTGCCAGCAGCTTAGGGACACGGGGTCGGGCAGATACGCAGTATTTT.

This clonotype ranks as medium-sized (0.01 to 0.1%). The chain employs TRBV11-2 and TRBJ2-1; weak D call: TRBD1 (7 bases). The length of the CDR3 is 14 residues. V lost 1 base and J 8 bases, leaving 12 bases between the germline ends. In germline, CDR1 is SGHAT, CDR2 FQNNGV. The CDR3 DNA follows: TGTGCCAGCAGCTTAGCCAGGGGGGTCGATGAGCAGTTCTTC. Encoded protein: CASSLARGVDEQFF.

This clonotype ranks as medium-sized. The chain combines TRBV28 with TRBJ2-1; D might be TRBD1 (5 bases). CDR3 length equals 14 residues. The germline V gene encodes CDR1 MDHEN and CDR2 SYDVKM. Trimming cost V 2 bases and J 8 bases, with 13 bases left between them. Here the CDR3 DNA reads TGTGCCAGCAGTTTAGGTCTCAGGGCTCATGAGCAGTTCTTC. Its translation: CASSLGLRAHEQFF.